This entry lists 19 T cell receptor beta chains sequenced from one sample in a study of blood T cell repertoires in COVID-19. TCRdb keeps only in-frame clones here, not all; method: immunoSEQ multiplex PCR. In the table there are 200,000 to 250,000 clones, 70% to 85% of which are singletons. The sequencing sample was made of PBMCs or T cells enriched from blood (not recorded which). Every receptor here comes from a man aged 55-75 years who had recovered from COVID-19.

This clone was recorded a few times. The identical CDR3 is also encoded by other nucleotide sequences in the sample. The CDR3 coding sequence is TGTGCCAGCTCACCACCGCGGGGGGGACCCTACGAGCAGTACTTC. Protein: CASSPPRGGPYEQYF. V and J are TRBV18 and TRBJ2-7; 9 bases align to TRBD2. The CDR3 consists of 15 residues. CDR1 is KGHSH, CDR2 LQKENI, per germline. V was pared by 0 bases and J by 2 bases, with 2 bases of the junction left unmatched.

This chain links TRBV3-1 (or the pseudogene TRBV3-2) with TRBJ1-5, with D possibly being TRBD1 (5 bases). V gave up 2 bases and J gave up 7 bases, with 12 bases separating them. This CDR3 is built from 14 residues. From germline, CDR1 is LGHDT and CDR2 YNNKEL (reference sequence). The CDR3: CASSQLAGQQPQHF. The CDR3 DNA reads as TGTGCCAGCAGCCAACTGGCAGGGCAACAGCCCCAGCATTTT.

The DNA for the CDR3 is TGTGCCAGCACTAGGGACAGGTCGACGGGGGATGAAAAACTGTTTTTT. Its translation: CASTRDRSTGDEKLFF. The rearrangement joins TRBV2 to TRBJ1-4; 8 bases match TRBD1. This CDR3 contains 16 residues. Germline V CDR1 and CDR2: SNHLY, FYNNEI. The J segment lost 6 bases and the V segment lost 7 bases, leaving 13 bases of the junction unmatched.

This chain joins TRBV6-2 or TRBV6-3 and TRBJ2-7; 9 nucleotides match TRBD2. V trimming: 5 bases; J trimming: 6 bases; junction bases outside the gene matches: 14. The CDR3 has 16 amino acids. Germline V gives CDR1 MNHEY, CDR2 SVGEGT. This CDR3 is CASSLTTSGFSSEQYF. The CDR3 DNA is TGTGCCAGCAGTCTCACGACTAGCGGCTTCTCTTCCGAGCAGTACTTC.

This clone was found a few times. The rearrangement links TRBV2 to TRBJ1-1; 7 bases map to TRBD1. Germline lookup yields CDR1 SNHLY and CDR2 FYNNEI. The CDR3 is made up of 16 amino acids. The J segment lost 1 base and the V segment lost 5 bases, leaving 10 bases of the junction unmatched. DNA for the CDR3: TGTGCCAGCAGTAATATACAGGGGTTTGAGAACACTGAAGCTTTCTTT. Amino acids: CASSNIQGFENTEAFF.

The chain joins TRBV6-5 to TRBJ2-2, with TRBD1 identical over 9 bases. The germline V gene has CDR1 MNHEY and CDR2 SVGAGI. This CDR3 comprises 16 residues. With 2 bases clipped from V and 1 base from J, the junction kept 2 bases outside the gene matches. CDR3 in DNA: TGTGCCAGCAGTTACCCGGACAGGGGGAACACCGGGGAGCTGTTTTTT. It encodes CASSYPDRGNTGELFF.

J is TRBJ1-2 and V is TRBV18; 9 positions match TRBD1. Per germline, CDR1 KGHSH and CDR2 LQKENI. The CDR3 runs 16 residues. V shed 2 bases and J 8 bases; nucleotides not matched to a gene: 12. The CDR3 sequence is CASSPGGQGVLRGYTF. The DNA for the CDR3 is TGTGCCAGCTCACCAGGGGGACAGGGAGTATTACGAGGCTACACCTTC. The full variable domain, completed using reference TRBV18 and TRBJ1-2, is NAGVMQNPRHLVRRRGQEARLRCSPMKGHSHVYWYRQLPEEGLKFMVYLQKENIIDESGMPKERFSAEFPKEGPSILRIQQVVRGDSAAYFCASSPGGQGVLRGYTFGSGTRLTVV.

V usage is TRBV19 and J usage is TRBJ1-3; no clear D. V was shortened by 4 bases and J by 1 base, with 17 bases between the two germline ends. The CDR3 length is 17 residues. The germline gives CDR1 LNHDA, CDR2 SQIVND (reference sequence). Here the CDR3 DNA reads TGTGCCAGTAGTACCGGCGCGAAGGGAGGTTCTGGAAACACCATATATTTT. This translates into CASSTGAKGGSGNTIYF.

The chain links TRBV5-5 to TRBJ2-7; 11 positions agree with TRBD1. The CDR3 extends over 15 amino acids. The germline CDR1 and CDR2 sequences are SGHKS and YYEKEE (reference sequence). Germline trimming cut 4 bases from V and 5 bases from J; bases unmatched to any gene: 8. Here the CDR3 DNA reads TGTGCCAGCAGCACGGGGACAGGGGGATTCAACGAGCAGTACTTC. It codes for CASSTGTGGFNEQYF. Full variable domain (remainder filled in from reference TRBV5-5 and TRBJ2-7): DAGVTQSPTHLIKTRGQQVTLRCSPISGHKSVSWYQQVLGQGPQFIFQYYEKEERGRGNFPDRFSARQFPNYSSELNVNALLLGDSALYLCASSTGTGGFNEQYFGPGTRLTVT.

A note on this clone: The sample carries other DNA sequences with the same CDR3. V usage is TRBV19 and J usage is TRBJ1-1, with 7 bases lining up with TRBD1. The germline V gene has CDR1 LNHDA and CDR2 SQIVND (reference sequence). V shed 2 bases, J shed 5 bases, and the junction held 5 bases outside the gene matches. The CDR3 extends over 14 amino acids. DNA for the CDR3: TGTGCCAGTAGTATAAGACAGGGAGGAACTGAAGCTTTCTTT. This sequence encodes CASSIRQGGTEAFF.

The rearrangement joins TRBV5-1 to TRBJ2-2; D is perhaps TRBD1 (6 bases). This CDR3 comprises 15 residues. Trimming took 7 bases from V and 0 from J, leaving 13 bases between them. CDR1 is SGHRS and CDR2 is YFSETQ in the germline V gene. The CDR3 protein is CASGRTASNTGELFF. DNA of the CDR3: TGCGCCAGCGGGCGGACAGCATCGAACACCGGGGAGCTGTTTTTT.

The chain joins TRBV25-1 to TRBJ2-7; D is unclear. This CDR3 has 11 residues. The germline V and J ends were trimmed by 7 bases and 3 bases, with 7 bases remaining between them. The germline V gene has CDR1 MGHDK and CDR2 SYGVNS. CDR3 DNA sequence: TGTGCCAGCACCTCCTACTACGAGCAGTACTTC. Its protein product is CASTSYYEQYF.

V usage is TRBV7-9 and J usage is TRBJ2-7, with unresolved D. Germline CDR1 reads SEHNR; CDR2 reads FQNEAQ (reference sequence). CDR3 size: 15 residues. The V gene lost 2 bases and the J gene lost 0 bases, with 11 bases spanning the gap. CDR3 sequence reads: CASSLLSGSSYEQYF. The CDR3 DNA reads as TGTGCCAGCAGCTTACTGTCAGGATCCTCCTACGAGCAGTACTTC.

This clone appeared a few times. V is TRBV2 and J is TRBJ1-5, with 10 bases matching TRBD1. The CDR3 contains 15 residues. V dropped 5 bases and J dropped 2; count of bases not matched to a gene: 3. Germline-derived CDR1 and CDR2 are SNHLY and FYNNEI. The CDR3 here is CASSNGQGGNQPQHF. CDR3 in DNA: TGTGCCAGCAGTAATGGACAGGGGGGCAATCAGCCCCAGCATTTT.

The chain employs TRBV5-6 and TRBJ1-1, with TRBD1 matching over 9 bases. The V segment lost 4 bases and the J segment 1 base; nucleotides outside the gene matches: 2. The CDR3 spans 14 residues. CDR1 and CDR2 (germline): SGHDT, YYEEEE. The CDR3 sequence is CASSVQGANTEAFF. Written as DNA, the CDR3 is TGTGCCAGCAGCGTACAGGGGGCGAACACTGAAGCTTTCTTT.

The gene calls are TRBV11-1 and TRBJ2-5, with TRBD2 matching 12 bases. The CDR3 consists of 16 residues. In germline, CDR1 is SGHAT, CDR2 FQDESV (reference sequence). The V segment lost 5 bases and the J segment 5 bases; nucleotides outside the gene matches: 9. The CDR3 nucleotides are TGTGCCAGCAGCACAGGACTAGCGGGGACGGGGGAGACCCAGTACTTC. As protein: CASSTGLAGTGETQYF.

The CDR3 region has the DNA TGCAGCGTCGCTTCCGGGACAGGGAGAGGAAACTATGGCTACACCTTC. It translates to CSVASGTGRGNYGYTF. This sequence joins TRBV29-1 and TRBJ1-2; 9 bases fit TRBD1. The V gene's germline CDR1 is SQVTM and CDR2 ANQGSEA. The CDR3 runs to 16 residues. V lost 6 bases and J lost 2; bases outside the gene matches: 13.

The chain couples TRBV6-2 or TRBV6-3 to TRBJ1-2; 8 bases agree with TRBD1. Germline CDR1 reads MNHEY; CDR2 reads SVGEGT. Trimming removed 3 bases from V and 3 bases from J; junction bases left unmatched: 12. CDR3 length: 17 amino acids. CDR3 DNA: TGTGCCAGCAGTTATTCCACACCCATACAGGGGGACTATGGCTACACCTTC. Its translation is CASSYSTPIQGDYGYTF.

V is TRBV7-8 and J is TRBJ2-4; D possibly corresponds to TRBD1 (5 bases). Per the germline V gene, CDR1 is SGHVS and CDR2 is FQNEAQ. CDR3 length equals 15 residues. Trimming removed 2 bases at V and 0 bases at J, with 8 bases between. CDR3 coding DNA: TGTGCCAGCAGCTTACAGGGCCTAGCCAAAAACATTCAGTACTTC. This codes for CASSLQGLAKNIQYF.